This T cell receptor beta chain emerged from a study of blood T cell repertoires in COVID-19. In the authors' methods: Nucleated cell number was recorded as an estimate derived from reference gene primer amplification. The protocol was immunoSEQ multiplex PCR, while the TCRdb copy is restricted to in-frame clones and leaves out a portion. V and J calls and clone size are given by that table; D and trimming were obtained from the DNA. The table has under 75,000 clones, under 90% seen once. Per germline, CDR1 SGHTA and CDR2 FQGNSA. V gave up 4 bases and J gave up 4 bases; unmatched junction bases: 12. The CDR3 runs 17 residues.

The source material was peripheral blood. The sequence derives from a man between 70 and 80 years old who had recovered from COVID-19. The rearrangement uses TRBV7-2 and TRBJ1-5, with 8 bases aligning to TRBD1. CDR3 DNA: TGTGCCAGCAGCTCAGGGGGCGGGTCCCAGATTAATCAGCCCCAGCATTTT. It codes for CASSSGGGSQINQPQHF.